The 10 T cell receptor beta chains below come from one sample, sequenced in a study of shared clonotypes between healthy human individuals. The method was immunoSEQ multiplex PCR; TCRdb's version includes in-frame clones alone and lacks a portion of them. The sample has around 2,000,000 clones; 85% to 95% are singletons. Naive CD8 populations comprised CD45RO-negative cells positively selected for CCR7, excluding terminally differentiated effector memory CD45RA+ cells. The sample was naive CD8+ T cells sorted from blood. The receptors derive from a man between 18 and 29 years old in good health.

With regard to this clone: Different DNA sequences within this sample yield the same CDR3. The chain carries TRBV28 and TRBJ2-7, with no clear D. The CDR3 contains 12 residues. Between the trimmed V and J ends, which lost 3 bases and 1 base, there was a span of 4 bases. Germline-derived CDR1 and CDR2 are MDHEN and SYDVKM. CDR3 protein: CASSFSSYEQYF. CDR3 coding DNA: TGTGCCAGCAGTTTCTCTTCCTACGAGCAGTACTTC.

The chain recombines TRBV7-9 with TRBJ2-2; TRBD2 matches at 13 bases. Germline values: CDR1 SEHNR, CDR2 FQNEAQ (reference sequence). The CDR3 is 18 residues long. Trimming cost V 8 bases and J 4 bases; bases outside gene matches: 13. CDR3 protein: CASQDEGLAGVGTGELFF. DNA for the CDR3: TGTGCCAGCCAGGATGAAGGACTAGCGGGAGTAGGCACCGGGGAGCTGTTTTTT.

Here the CDR3 DNA reads TGTGCCAGCAGCGTTGCTAGCGGGGACCCAGATACGCAGTATTTT. Its translation is CASSVASGDPDTQYF. This chain uses TRBV9 with TRBJ2-3; 9 positions match TRBD2. The V gene's germline CDR1 is SGDLS and CDR2 YYNGEE. The CDR3 consists of 15 residues. V shed 2 bases, J shed 4 bases, and the junction held 5 bases outside the gene matches.

Only one count was recorded for this clone. The chain uses TRBV9 and TRBJ2-7; 8 bases match TRBD2. After removal of 5 bases from V and 0 bases from J, the junction contained 7 bases not matched to a gene. This CDR3 region has 15 residues. Germline CDR1 reads SGDLS; CDR2 reads YYNGEE. The CDR3 DNA is TGTGCCAGCAGTGCTAGCGGGCAGAGCTCCTACGAGCAGTACTTC. Translation gives CASSASGQSSYEQYF.

The CDR3 DNA is TGTGCCAGCAGCCCCCTAGAGGGGGCCTACAATGAGCAGTTCTTC. Its protein is CASSPLEGAYNEQFF. The chain has TRBV7-8 and TRBJ2-1, with a weak D call TRBD1 (6 bases). The CDR3 loop spans 15 amino acids. Per the germline V gene, CDR1 is SGHVS and CDR2 is FQNEAQ. Trimming left V 5 bases short and J 2 bases short, with 13 bases between.

The chain uses TRBV4-1 and TRBJ2-7, with TRBD1 identical over 10 bases. The CDR3 covers 15 residues. Trimming at V came to 2 bases and at J to 4 bases, leaving 5 bases not matched to a gene. CDR1 is MGHRA and CDR2 is YSYEKL in the germline V gene. CDR3: CASSQTDRGPYEQYF. DNA for the CDR3: TGCGCCAGCAGCCAAACCGACAGGGGGCCATACGAGCAGTACTTC.

This sequence joins TRBV27 and TRBJ2-2, with 8 bases lining up with TRBD1. The V gene's germline CDR1 is MNHEY and CDR2 SMNVEV (reference sequence). The V and J ends lost 7 bases and 4 bases, in that order; junction bases with no gene match: 8. The CDR3 is 15 residues long. CDR3: CASTISGGVTGELFF. CDR3 DNA sequence: TGTGCCAGCACCATATCAGGGGGCGTCACCGGGGAGCTGTTTTTT.

For this clone: Compared with germline, one end of the junction differs, possibly owing to a read error. CDR3 sequence (DNA): TGTGCTAGCAGCTTAGCGTTGGGGGAAGGCTACGAGCAGTACTTC. It is translated as CASSLALGEGYEQYF. The chain couples TRBV7-7 to TRBJ2-7; D could derive from TRBD1 or TRBD2 (5 bases each). CDR1 and CDR2 (germline): SSHAT, FNYEAQ (reference sequence). This CDR3 spans 15 amino acids.

The CDR3 DNA sequence: TGTGCCAGCAGCCAAGAATACGGAGGGAGCGGGGAGCTGTTTTTT. Protein product: CASSQEYGGSGELFF. The genes are TRBV14 and TRBJ2-2; D perhaps matches TRBD2 (6 bases). Germline V gene lookup returns CDR1 SGHDN and CDR2 FVKESK. The V and J ends lost 0 bases and 7 bases respectively, with 12 bases between them. There are 15 residues in the CDR3. Filled out from reference TRBV14 and TRBJ2-2, the complete variable domain reads EAGVTQFPSHSVIEKGQTVTLRCDPISGHDNLYWYRRVMGKEIKFLLHFVKESKQDESGMPNNRFLAERTGGTYSTLKVQPAELEDSGVYFCASSQEYGGSGELFFGEGSRLTVL.

The chain employs TRBV5-6 and TRBJ1-2; 7 nucleotides align to TRBD1. V trimming: 7 bases; J trimming: 4 bases; junction bases outside the gene matches: 10. Germline V gene data show CDR1 as SGHDT and CDR2 as YYEEEE. The CDR3 sequence is 14 residues long. The CDR3 coding sequence is TGTGCCAGCGTCCCAGGGGGATACGGCTATGGCTACACCTTC. Encoded protein: CASVPGGYGYGYTF. Combining the CDR3 with reference TRBV5-6 and TRBJ1-2 gives the whole variable domain DAGVTQSPTHLIKTRGQQVTLRCSPKSGHDTVSWYQQALGQGPQFIFQYYEEEERQRGNFPDRFSGHQFPNYSSELNVNALLLGDSALYLCASVPGGYGYGYTFGSGTRLTVV.